This T cell receptor (beta chain) was documented in a study of blood T cells in healthy people across ages. Germline assignment: CDR1 MNHEY and CDR2 SVGEGT. This CDR3 is 11 amino acids long. Deletions cut 7 bases from V and 7 bases from J, with 11 bases between. A second PCR, run for roughly 7 to 11 cycles, used a sample-barcoded 5' primer plus a J-beta primer mix. A 12-random-nucleotide template-switch adaptor tagged each cDNA molecule. MiXCR was run by TCRdb on the 5' RACE reads, yielding one entry per CDR3 protein. The data show just over 1 million distinct CDR3 sequences, roughly 45% seen once. Each sample used at least 6 million PBMCs. The table lists this clonotype with a few counts. One base away lies a much larger clone, so this may be a sequencing read error.

The chain couples TRBV6-2 or TRBV6-3 to TRBJ2-7; D gene ambiguous. The sequence was obtained from a woman in her sixties or seventies in good health. Sequenced input: blood. This CDR3 is CASTDHREQYF. The CDR3 DNA reads TGTGCCAGCACCGACCATCGTGAGCAGTACTTC.